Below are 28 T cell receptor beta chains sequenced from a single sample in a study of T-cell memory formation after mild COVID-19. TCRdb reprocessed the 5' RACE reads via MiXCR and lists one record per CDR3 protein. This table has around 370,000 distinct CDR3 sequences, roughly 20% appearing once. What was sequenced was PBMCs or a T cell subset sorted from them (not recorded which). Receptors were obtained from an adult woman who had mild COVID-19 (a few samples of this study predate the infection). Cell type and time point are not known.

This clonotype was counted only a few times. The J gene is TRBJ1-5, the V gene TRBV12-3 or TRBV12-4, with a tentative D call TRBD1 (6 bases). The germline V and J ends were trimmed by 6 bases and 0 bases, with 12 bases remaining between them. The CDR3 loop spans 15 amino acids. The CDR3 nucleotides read TGTGCCAGCAGCGAACAGGGTTATAGCAATCAGCCCCAGCATTTT. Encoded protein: CASSEQGYSNQPQHF.

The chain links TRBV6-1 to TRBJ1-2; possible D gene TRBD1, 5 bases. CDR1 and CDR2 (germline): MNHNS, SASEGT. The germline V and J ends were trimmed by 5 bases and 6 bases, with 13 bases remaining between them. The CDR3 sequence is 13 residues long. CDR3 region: CASSLRVGDGYTF. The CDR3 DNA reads TGTGCCAGCAGTCTCAGGGTTGGGGATGGCTACACCTTC.

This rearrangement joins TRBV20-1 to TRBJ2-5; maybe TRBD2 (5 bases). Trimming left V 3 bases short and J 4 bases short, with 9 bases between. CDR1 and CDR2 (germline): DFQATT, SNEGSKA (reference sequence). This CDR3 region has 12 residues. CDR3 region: CSARGSPETQYF. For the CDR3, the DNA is TGCAGTGCTAGGGGGAGTCCAGAGACCCAGTACTTC.

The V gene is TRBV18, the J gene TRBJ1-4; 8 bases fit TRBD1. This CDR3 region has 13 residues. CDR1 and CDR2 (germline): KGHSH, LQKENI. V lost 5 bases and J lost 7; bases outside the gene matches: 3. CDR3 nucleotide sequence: TGTGCCAGCTCATCCGGGACAGGTGAAAAACTGTTTTTT. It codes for CASSSGTGEKLFF.

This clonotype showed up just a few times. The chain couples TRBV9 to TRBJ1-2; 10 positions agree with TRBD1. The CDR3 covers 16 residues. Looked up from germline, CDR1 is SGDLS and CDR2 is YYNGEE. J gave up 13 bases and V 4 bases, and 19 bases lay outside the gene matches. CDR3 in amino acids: CASSPTKTGGLSVGTF. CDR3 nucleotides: TGTGCCAGCAGCCCTACCAAGACAGGGGGCCTATCGGTTGGCACCTTC.

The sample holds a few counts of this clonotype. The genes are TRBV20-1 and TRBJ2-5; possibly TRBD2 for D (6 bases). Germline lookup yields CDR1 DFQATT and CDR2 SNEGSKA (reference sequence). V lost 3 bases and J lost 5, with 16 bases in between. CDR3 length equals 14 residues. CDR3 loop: CSARVPGTAETQYF. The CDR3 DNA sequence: TGCAGTGCTAGGGTTCCTGGGACTGCGGAGACCCAGTACTTC.

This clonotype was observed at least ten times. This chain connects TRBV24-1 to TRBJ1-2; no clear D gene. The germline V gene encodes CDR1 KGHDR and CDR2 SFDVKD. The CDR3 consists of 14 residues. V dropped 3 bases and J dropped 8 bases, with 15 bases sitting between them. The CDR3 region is CATSDPWRGEGYTF. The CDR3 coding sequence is TGTGCCACCAGTGATCCTTGGCGGGGAGAGGGCTACACCTTC.

CDR3 DNA: TGCAGTGCTAGACCAATTGGGACTAGCCACACCGGGGAGCTGTTTTTT. It yields the protein CSARPIGTSHTGELFF. The chain carries TRBV20-1 and TRBJ2-2, with TRBD2 identical over 9 bases. Germline V gene data show CDR1 as DFQATT and CDR2 as SNEGSKA (reference sequence). The CDR3 is 16 amino acids. The ends lost 2 bases at V and 3 bases at J; junction bases unmatched: 7.

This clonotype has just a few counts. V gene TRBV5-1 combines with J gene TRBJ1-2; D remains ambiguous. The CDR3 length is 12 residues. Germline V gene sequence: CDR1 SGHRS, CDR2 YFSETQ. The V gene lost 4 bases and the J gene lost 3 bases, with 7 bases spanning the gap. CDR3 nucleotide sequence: TGCGCCAGCAGCGGCAGGCACTATGGCTACACCTTC. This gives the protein CASSGRHYGYTF.

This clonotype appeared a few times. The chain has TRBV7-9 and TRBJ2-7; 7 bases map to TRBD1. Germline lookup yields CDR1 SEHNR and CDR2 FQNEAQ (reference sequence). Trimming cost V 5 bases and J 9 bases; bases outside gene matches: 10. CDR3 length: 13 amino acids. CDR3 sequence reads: CASSPGTDKAQYF. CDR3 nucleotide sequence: TGTGCCAGCAGCCCTGGGACAGATAAGGCGCAGTACTTC.

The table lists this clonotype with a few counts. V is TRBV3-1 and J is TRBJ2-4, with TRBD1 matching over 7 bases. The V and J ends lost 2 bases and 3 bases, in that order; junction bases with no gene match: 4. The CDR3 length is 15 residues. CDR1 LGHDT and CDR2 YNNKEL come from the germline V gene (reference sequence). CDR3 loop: CASSQNRGNKNIQYF. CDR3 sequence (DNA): TGTGCCAGCAGCCAAAACAGGGGAAACAAAAACATTCAGTACTTC.

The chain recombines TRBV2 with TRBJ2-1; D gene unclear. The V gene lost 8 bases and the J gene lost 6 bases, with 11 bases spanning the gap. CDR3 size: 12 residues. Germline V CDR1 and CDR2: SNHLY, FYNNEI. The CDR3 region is CASGRLFNEQFF. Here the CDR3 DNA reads TGTGCCAGCGGCCGACTCTTCAATGAGCAGTTCTTC.

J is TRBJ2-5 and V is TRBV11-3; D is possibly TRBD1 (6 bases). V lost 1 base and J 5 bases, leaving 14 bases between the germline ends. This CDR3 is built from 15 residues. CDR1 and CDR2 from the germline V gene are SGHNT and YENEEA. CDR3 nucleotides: TGTGCCAGCAGCTTAGGAGACAGGATAGGCGAGACCCAGTACTTC. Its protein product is CASSLGDRIGETQYF.

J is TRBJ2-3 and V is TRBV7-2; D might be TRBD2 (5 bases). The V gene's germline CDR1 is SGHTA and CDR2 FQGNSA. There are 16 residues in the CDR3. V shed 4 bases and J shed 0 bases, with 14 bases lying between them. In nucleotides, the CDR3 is TGTGCCAGCAGCTCAAGGACTGTCGCGAGCACAGATACGCAGTATTTT. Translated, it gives CASSSRTVASTDTQYF.

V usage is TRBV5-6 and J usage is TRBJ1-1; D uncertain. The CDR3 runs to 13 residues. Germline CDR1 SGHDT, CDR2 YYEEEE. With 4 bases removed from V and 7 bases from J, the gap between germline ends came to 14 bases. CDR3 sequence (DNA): TGTGCCAGCAGCCGCTCACGACTGCTTGAAGCTTTCTTT. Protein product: CASSRSRLLEAFF.

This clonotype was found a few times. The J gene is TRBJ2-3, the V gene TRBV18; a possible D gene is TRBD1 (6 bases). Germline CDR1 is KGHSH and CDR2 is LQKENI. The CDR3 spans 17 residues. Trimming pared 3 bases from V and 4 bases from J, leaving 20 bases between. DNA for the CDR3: TGTGCCAGCTCACCGGTTTACAGGGCCGGCGGAGCAGATACGCAGTATTTT. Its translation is CASSPVYRAGGADTQYF. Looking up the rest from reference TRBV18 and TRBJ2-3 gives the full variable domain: NAGVMQNPRHLVRRRGQEARLRCSPMKGHSHVYWYRQLPEEGLKFMVYLQKENIIDESGMPKERFSAEFPKEGPSILRIQQVVRGDSAAYFCASSPVYRAGGADTQYFGPGTRLTVL.

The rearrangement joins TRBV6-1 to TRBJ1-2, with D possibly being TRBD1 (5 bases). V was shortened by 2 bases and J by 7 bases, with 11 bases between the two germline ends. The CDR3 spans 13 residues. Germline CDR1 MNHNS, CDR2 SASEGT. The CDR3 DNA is TGTGCCAGCAGTGAAAATGGGGGTCCTGGCTACACCTTC. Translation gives CASSENGGPGYTF.

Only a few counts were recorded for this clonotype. CDR3 in DNA: TGTGCCAGCAGCCAGGGGCTAGCGGGGCCTCGGTACGAGCAGTACTTC. Protein: CASSQGLAGPRYEQYF. The chain has TRBV9 and TRBJ2-7; 9 bases fit TRBD2. Germline CDR1 SGDLS, CDR2 YYNGEE. V lost 4 bases to trimming and J lost 4 bases; unmatched junction nucleotides: 12. The length of the CDR3 is 16 residues.

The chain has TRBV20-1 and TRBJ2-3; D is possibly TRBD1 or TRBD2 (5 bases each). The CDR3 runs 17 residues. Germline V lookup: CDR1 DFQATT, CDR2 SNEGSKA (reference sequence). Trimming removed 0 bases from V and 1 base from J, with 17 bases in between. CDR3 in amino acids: CSARDRTGAFGTDTQYF. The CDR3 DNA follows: TGCAGTGCTAGAGATCGGACTGGGGCCTTTGGCACAGATACGCAGTATTTT.

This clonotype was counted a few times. The CDR3 loop is CASSLTGSTNNYGYTF. As DNA, the CDR3 is TGTGCCAGCAGCTTGACAGGATCAACGAATAACTATGGCTACACCTTC. The V and J genes are TRBV6-2 or TRBV6-3 and TRBJ1-2; D possibly corresponds to TRBD1 (6 bases). Between the trimmed V and J ends, which lost 6 bases and 1 base, there was a span of 18 bases. The germline gives CDR1 MNHEY, CDR2 SVGEGT. The CDR3 consists of 16 residues.

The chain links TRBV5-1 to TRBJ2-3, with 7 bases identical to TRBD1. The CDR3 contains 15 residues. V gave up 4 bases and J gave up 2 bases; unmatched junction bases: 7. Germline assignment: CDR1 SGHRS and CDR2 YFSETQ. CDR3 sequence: CASSHRDSTTDTQYF. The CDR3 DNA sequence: TGCGCCAGCAGCCACCGGGACAGTACCACAGATACGCAGTATTTT.

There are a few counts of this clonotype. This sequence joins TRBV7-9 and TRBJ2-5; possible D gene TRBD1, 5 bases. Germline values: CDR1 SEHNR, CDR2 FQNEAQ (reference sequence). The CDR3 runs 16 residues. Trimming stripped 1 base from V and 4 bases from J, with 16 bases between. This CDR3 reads CASSLDFTGVVETQYF. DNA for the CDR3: TGTGCCAGCAGCTTAGATTTCACAGGTGTGGTAGAGACCCAGTACTTC.

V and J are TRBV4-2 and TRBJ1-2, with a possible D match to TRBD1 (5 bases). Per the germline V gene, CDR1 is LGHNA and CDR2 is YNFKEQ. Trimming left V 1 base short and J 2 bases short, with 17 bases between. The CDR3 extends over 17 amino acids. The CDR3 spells CASSQAIRDFPNYGYTF. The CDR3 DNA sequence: TGTGCCAGCAGCCAAGCGATCAGGGACTTCCCAAACTATGGCTACACCTTC.

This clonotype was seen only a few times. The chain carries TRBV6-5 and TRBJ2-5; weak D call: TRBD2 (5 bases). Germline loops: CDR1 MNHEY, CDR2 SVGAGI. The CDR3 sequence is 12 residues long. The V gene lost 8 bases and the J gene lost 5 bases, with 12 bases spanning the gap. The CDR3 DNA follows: TGTGCCAGCGGGAGTGGATTCGAGACCCAGTACTTC. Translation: CASGSGFETQYF.

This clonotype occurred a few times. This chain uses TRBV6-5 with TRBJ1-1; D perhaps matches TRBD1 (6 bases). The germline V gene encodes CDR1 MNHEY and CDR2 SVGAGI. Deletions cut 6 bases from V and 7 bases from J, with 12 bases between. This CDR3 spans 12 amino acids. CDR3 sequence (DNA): TGTGCCAGCAGCACCCAGGGGTATGAAGCTTTCTTT. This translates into CASSTQGYEAFF.

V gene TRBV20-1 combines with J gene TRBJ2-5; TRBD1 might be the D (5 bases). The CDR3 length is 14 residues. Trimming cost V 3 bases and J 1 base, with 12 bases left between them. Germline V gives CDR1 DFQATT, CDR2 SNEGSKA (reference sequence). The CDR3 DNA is TGCAGTGCTAGTGGGGCCGGACGCCAAGAGACCCAGTACTTC. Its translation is CSASGAGRQETQYF.

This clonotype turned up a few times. The CDR3 loop reads CASSYSRLAGVNEQFF. CDR3 sequence (DNA): TGTGCCAGCAGTTACTCGAGGCTAGCGGGAGTAAATGAGCAGTTCTTC. The chain joins TRBV6-5 to TRBJ2-1; the match to TRBD2 covers 10 bases. The CDR3 length is 16 residues. Germline V gives CDR1 MNHEY, CDR2 SVGAGI. The junction had 6 bases not matched to a gene; V was cut back by 0 bases and J by 7 bases.

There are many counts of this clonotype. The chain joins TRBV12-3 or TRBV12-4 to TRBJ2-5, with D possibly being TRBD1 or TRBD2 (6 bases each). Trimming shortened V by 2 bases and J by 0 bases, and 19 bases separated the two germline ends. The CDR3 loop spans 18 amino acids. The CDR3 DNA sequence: TGTGCCAGCAGTTTACGTCTTCTGGAGGGGGTTTACCAAGAGACCCAGTACTTC. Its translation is CASSLRLLEGVYQETQYF.